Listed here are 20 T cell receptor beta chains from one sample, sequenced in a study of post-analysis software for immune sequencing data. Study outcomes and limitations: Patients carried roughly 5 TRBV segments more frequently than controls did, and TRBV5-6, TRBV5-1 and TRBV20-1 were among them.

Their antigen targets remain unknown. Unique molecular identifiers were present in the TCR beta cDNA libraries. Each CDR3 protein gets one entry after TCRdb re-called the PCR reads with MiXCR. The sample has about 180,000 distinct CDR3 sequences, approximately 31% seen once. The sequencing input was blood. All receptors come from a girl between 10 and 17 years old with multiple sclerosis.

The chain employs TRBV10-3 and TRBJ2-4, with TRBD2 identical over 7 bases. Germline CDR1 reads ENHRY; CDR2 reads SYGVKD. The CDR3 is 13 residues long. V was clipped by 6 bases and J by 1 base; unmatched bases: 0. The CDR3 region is CAISGGAKNIQYF. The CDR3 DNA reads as TGTGCCATCAGCGGGGGGGCCAAAAACATTCAGTACTTC.

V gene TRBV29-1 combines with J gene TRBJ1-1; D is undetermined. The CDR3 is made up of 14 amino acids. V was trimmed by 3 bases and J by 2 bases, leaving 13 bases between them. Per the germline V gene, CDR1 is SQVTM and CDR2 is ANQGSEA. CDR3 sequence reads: CSVENRLLNTEAFF. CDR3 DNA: TGCAGCGTTGAGAACCGGCTACTTAACACTGAAGCTTTCTTT.

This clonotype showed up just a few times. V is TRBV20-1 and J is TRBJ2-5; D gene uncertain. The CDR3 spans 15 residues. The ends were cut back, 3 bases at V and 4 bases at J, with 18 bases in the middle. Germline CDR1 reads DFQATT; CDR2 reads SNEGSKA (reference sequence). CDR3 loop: CSASLPDVRRETQYF. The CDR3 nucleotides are TGCAGTGCTAGCCTCCCAGACGTGCGGAGAGAGACCCAGTACTTC.

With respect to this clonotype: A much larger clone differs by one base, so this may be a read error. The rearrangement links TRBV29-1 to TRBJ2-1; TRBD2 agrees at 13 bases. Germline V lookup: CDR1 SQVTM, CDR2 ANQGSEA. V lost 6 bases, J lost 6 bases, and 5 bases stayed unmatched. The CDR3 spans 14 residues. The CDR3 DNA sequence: TGCAGCGTCAGAACTAGCGGGAGGGTCAATGAGCAGTTCTTC. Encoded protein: CSVRTSGRVNEQFF.

In DNA, the CDR3 is TGTGCCAGCAGCTTCCACCCTCCCGGGACAGGTTCCTACGAGCAGTACTTC. Its translation is CASSFHPPGTGSYEQYF. The chain joins TRBV7-7 to TRBJ2-7; 8 bases line up with TRBD1. Germline CDR1 SSHAT, CDR2 FNYEAQ (reference sequence). V dropped 3 bases and J dropped 1; count of bases not matched to a gene: 11. The CDR3 has 17 residues. Looking up the rest from reference TRBV7-7 and TRBJ2-7 gives the full variable domain: GAGVSQSPRYKVTKRGQDVTLRCDPISSHATLYWYQQALGQGPEFLTYFNYEAQPDKSGLPSDRFSAERPEGSISTLTIQRTEQRDSAMYRCASSFHPPGTGSYEQYFGPGTRLTVT.

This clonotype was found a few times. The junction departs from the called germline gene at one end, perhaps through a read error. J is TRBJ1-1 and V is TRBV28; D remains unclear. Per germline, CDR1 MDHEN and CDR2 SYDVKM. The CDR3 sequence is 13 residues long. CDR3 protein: CASIGSLNAEAFF. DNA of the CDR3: TGTGCCAGCATCGGGTCCTTGAACGCTGAAGCTTTCTTT.

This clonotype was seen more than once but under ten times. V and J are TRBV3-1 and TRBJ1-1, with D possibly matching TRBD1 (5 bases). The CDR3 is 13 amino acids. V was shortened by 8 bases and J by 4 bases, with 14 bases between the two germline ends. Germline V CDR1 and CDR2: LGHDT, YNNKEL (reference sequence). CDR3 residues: CASGGDGRTEAFF. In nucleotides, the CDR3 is TGTGCCAGCGGGGGGGACGGACGCACTGAAGCTTTCTTT.

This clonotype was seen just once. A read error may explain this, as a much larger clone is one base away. CDR3 amino acids: CSATGGPEAQYF. The CDR3 bases are TGCAGCGCCACAGGGGGCCCAGAGGCCCAGTACTTC. The chain is built from TRBV29-1 and TRBJ2-7, with 9 bases fitting TRBD1. J was trimmed by 10 bases and V by 7 bases; bases with no gene match: 11. The length of the CDR3 is 12 residues. The germline V gene has CDR1 SQVTM and CDR2 ANQGSEA.

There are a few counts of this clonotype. In DNA form, the CDR3 reads TGTGCCAGCAGCGCGGGTGCGGGACCGTACAATGAGCAGTTCTTC. Translation gives CASSAGAGPYNEQFF. The V and J genes are TRBV7-9 and TRBJ2-1; maybe TRBD2 (6 bases). The CDR3 extends over 15 amino acids. V lost 5 bases and J 4 bases, leaving 15 bases between the germline ends. CDR1 and CDR2 (germline): SEHNR, FQNEAQ (reference sequence).

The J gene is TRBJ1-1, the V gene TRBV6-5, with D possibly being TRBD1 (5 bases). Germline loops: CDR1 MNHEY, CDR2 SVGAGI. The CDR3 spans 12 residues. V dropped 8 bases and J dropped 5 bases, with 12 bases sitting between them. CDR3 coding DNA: TGTGCCAGCGGGACTGTATTGACTGAAGCTTTCTTT. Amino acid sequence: CASGTVLTEAFF.

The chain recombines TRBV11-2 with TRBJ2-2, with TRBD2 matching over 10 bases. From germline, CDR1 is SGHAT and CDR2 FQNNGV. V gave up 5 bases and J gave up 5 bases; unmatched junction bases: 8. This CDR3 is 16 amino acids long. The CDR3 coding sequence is TGTGCCAGCAGCGCCCGGCTAGCGGGAGCGACCGGGGAGCTGTTTTTT. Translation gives CASSARLAGATGELFF.

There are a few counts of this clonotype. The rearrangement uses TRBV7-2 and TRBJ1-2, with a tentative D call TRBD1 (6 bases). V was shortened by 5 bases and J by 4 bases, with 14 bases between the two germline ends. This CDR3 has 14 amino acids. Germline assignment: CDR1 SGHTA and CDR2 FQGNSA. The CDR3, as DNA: TGTGCCAGCAGCCTCACTACAGGGATCTATGGCTACACCTTC. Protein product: CASSLTTGIYGYTF.

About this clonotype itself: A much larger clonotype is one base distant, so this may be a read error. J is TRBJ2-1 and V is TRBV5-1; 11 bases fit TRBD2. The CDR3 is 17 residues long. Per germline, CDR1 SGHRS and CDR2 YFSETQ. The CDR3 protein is CAGSLSSLAGGTNEQFF. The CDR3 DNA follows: TGCGCCGGCAGCTTGAGCTCATTAGCGGGAGGGACTAATGAGCAGTTCTTC.

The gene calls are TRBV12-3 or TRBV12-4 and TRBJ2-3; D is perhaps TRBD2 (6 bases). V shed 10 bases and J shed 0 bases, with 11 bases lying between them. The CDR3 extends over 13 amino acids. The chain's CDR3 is CATSGVSTDTQYF. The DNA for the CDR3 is TGTGCCACTTCGGGGGTTAGCACAGATACGCAGTATTTT.

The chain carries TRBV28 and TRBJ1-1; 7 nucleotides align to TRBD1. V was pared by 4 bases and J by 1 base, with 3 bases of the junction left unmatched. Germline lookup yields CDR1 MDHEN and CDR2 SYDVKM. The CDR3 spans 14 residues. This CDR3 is CASSSGGRNTEAFF. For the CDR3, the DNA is TGTGCCAGCAGTTCAGGGGGAAGGAACACTGAAGCTTTCTTT.

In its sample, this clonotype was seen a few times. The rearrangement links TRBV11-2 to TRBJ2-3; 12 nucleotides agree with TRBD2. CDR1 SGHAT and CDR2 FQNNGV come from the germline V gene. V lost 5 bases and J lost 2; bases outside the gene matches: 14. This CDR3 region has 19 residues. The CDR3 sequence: CASSQTGTSGWPYTDTQYF. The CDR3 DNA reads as TGTGCCAGCAGCCAAACCGGGACTAGCGGGTGGCCTTACACAGATACGCAGTATTTT.

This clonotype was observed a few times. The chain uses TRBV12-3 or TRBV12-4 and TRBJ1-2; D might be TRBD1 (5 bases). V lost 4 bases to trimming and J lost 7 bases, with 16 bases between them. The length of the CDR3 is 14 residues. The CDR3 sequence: CASSSQGQTGGYTF. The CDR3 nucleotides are TGTGCCAGCAGTTCTCAGGGTCAGACGGGTGGCTACACCTTC.

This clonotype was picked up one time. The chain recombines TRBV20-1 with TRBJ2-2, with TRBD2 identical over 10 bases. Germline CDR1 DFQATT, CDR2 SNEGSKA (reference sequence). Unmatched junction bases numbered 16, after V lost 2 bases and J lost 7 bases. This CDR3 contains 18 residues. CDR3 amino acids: CSARRWSLAGEKDGELFF. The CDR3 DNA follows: TGCAGTGCTAGAAGGTGGAGCCTAGCGGGAGAGAAAGACGGGGAGCTGTTTTTT.

The CDR3 sequence: CASSRSEAGQFF. Here the CDR3 DNA reads TGTGCCAGCAGCCGATCCGAAGCGGGGCAGTTCTTC. The chain recombines TRBV7-2 with TRBJ2-1; D is perhaps TRBD2 (6 bases). The CDR3 covers 12 residues. Germline CDR1 and CDR2: SGHTA and FQGNSA. V dropped 5 bases and J dropped 12 bases, with 14 bases sitting between them.

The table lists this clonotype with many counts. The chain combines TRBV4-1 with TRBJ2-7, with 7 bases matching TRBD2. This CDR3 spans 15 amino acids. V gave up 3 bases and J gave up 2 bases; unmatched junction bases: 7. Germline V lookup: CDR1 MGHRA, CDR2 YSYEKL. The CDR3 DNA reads TGCGCCAGCAGCCACACCTCAGGGACTACCTACGAGCAGTACTTC. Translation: CASSHTSGTTYEQYF.